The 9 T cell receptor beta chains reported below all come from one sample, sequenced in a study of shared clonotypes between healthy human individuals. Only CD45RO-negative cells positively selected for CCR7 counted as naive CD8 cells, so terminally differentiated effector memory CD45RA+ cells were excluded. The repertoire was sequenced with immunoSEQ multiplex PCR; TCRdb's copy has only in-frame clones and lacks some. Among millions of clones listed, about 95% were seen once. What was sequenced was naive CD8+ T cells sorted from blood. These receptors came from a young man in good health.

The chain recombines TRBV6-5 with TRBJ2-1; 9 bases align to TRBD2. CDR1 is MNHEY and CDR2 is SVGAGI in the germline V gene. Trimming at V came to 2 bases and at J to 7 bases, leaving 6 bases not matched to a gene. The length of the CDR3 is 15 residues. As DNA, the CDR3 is TGTGCCAGCAGTTACGCTAGCGGGATGCTGAATGAGCAGTTCTTC. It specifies CASSYASGMLNEQFF.

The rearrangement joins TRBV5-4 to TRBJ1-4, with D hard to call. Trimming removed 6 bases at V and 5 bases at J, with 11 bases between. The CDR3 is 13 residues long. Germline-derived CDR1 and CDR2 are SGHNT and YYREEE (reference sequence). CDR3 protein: CASKRQGNEKLFF. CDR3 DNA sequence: TGTGCCAGCAAACGACAAGGAAATGAAAAACTGTTTTTT.

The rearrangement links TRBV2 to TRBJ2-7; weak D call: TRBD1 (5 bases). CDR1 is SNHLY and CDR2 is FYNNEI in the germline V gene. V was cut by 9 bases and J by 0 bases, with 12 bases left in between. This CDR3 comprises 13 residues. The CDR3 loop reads CARATAASYEQYF. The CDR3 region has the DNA TGTGCCAGGGCGACAGCAGCCTCCTACGAGCAGTACTTC. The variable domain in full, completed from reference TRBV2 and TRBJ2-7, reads EPEVTQTPSHQVTQMGQEVILRCVPISNHLYFYWYRQILGQKVEFLVSFYNNEISEKSEIFDDQFSVERPDGSNFTLKIRSTKLEDSAMYFCARATAASYEQYFGPGTRLTVT.

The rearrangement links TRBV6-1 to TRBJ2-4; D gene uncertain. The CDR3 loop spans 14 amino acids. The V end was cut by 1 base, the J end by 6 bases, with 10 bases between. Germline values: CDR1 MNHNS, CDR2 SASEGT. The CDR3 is CASSEGYLGNIQYF. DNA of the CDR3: TGTGCCAGCAGTGAAGGGTATCTTGGAAACATTCAGTACTTC.

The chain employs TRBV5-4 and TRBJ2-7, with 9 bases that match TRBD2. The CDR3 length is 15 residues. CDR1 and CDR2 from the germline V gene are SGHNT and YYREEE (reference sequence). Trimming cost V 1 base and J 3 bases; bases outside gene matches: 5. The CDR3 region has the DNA TGTGCCAGCAGCTTGAATCCTAGCGGGGACTACGAGCAGTACTTC. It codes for CASSLNPSGDYEQYF. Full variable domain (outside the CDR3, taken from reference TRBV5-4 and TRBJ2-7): ETGVTQSPTHLIKTRGQQVTLRCSSQSGHNTVSWYQQALGQGPQFIFQYYREEENGRGNFPPRFSGLQFPNYSSELNVNALELDDSALYLCASSLNPSGDYEQYFGPGTRLTVT.

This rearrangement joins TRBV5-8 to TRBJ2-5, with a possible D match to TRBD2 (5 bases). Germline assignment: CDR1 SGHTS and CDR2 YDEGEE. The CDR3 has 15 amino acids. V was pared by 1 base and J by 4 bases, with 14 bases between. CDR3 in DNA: TGTGCCAGCAGCTTGTCGGGTGTGGCGGGAGAGACCCAGTACTTC. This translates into CASSLSGVAGETQYF. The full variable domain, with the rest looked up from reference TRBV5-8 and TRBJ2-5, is EAGVTQSPTHLIKTRGQQATLRCSPISGHTSVYWYQQALGLGLQFLLWYDEGEERNRGNFPPRFSGRQFPNYSSELNVNALELEDSALYLCASSLSGVAGETQYFGPGTRLLVL.

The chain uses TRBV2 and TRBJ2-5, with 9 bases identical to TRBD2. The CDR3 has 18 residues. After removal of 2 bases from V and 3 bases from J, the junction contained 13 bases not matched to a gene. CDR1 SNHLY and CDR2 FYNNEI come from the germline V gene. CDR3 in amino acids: CASSEPRTSEVREETQYF. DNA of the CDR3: TGTGCCAGCAGTGAACCAAGGACTAGCGAGGTTCGAGAAGAGACCCAGTACTTC.

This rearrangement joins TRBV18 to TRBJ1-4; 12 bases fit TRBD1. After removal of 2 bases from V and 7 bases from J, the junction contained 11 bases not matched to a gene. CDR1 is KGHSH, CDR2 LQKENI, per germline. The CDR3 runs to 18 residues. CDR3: CASSPGTGGASLLEKLFF. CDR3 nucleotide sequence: TGTGCCAGCTCACCAGGGACAGGGGGCGCGTCTTTGCTTGAAAAACTGTTTTTT.

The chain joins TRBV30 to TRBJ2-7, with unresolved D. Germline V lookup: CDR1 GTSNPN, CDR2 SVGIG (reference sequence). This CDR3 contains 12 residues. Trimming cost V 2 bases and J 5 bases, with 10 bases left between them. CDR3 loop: CAWSRGEHEQYF. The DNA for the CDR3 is TGTGCCTGGAGTAGAGGCGAGCACGAGCAGTACTTC.